These 23 T cell receptor beta chains were sequenced from one sample in a study of blood T cells in healthy people across ages. Together with a sample-barcoded 5' primer, a J-beta primer mix was included in a second PCR lasting about 6 to 11 cycles. MiXCR, applied by TCRdb to the 5' RACE reads, yields one record per CDR3 protein. The sample holds 660,000 or so distinct CDR3 sequences, roughly 58% seen once. Material: blood. The receptors stem from a man aged 60 to 69 in good health.

This clonotype was seen only a few times. The rearrangement uses TRBV6-1 and TRBJ1-2; 7 bases align to TRBD1. The germline V gene encodes CDR1 MNHNS and CDR2 SASEGT. V gave up 2 bases and J gave up 3 bases; unmatched junction bases: 3. The CDR3 has 14 amino acids. CDR3 coding DNA: TGTGCCAGCAGTGAATCGGGACAGTACTATGGCTACACCTTC. Encoded protein: CASSESGQYYGYTF.

For this clonotype: This CDR3 fails to terminate in the conserved phenylalanine or tryptophan, so it likely reflects a read error. The V gene is TRBV2, the J gene TRBJ2-5; 8 bases agree with TRBD2. The closer fit of TRBJ2-7 to the DNA end suggests the J call may be wrong. The CDR3 contains 14 residues. Germline CDR1 reads SNHLY; CDR2 reads FYNNEI. The CDR3 loop reads CASRRGAGAYEQYL. CDR3 nucleotide sequence: TGTGCCAGCAGGCGGGGGGCGGGAGCCTACGAGCAGTACTTA.

CDR3 loop: CSVVGMRETQYF. CDR3 DNA sequence: TGCAGCGTTGTGGGGATGAGAGAGACCCAGTACTTC. This sequence joins TRBV29-1 and TRBJ2-5; D is unclear. Trimming stripped 4 bases from V and 4 bases from J, with 10 bases between. Looked up from germline, CDR1 is SQVTM and CDR2 is ANQGSEA. There are 12 residues in the CDR3.

This clonotype has a handful of counts. The V gene is TRBV28, the J gene TRBJ2-4, with D maybe TRBD1 (5 bases). V was pared by 5 bases and J by 13 bases, with 18 bases between. The CDR3 is 13 amino acids. The germline gives CDR1 MDHEN, CDR2 SYDVKM. The chain's CDR3 is CASSVQGFGGQYF. The CDR3 DNA follows: TGTGCCAGCAGTGTTCAGGGATTTGGTGGGCAGTACTTC.

This clonotype was detected a few times. The rearrangement joins TRBV7-9 to TRBJ1-1, with D tentatively TRBD1 (6 bases). V lost 8 bases and J 0 bases, leaving 10 bases between the germline ends. Germline V lookup: CDR1 SEHNR, CDR2 FQNEAQ (reference sequence). There are 13 residues in the CDR3. The CDR3 nucleotides read TGTGCCAGCGGGGGACAATTGAACACTGAAGCTTTCTTT. It specifies CASGGQLNTEAFF.

This chain connects TRBV6-6 to TRBJ1-5; D gene unclear. The CDR3 is made up of 13 amino acids. Germline V lookup: CDR1 MNHNY, CDR2 SVGAGI (reference sequence). Between the trimmed V and J ends, which lost 1 base and 4 bases, there was a span of 5 bases. The CDR3 protein is CASSYYENQPQHF. The CDR3, as DNA: TGTGCCAGCAGTTACTACGAAAATCAGCCCCAGCATTTT.

This clonotype was detected ten times or more. V and J are TRBV4-1 and TRBJ2-2, with D possibly matching TRBD1 (6 bases). This CDR3 is 15 amino acids long. Per the germline V gene, CDR1 is MGHRA and CDR2 is YSYEKL. Between the trimmed V and J ends, which lost 2 bases and 4 bases, there was a span of 11 bases. CDR3: CASSQPGRGTGELFF. The CDR3 nucleotides read TGCGCCAGCAGCCAACCAGGCAGGGGCACCGGGGAGCTGTTTTTT.

V is TRBV14 and J is TRBJ1-2; D remains unclear. Germline V lookup: CDR1 SGHDN, CDR2 FVKESK. The CDR3 is 14 residues long. Trimming shortened V by 0 bases and J by 4 bases, and 9 bases separated the two germline ends. CDR3 DNA: TGTGCCAGCAGCCAAGATCCATTAATCTATGGCTACACCTTC. It yields the protein CASSQDPLIYGYTF.

The gene calls are TRBV10-3 and TRBJ2-3, with TRBD1 matching 10 bases. The CDR3 runs 14 residues. Germline CDR1 and CDR2: ENHRY and SYGVKD. Trimming cost V 6 bases and J 4 bases; bases outside gene matches: 4. The CDR3, as DNA: TGTGCCATCAGCCTCGGACAGGGGGCAGATACGCAGTATTTT. Amino acid sequence: CAISLGQGADTQYF.

The chain joins TRBV4-1 to TRBJ2-5; 11 nucleotides agree with TRBD2. Germline assignment: CDR1 MGHRA and CDR2 YSYEKL. V gave up 0 bases and J gave up 1 base; unmatched junction bases: 7. The CDR3 consists of 18 residues. As DNA, the CDR3 is TGCGCCAGCAGCCAAGAACTAGCGGGGGCCAGAACCCAAGAGACCCAGTACTTC. Protein: CASSQELAGARTQETQYF.

V usage is TRBV3-1 and J usage is TRBJ2-5, with D possibly TRBD2 on 6 matching bases. CDR3 length: 14 residues. The germline gives CDR1 LGHDT, CDR2 YNNKEL (reference sequence). V lost 5 bases and J lost 4, with 14 bases in between. The CDR3 nucleotides are TGTGCCAGCAGCGCCCGGACGGGGGTAGAGACCCAGTACTTC. Protein product: CASSARTGVETQYF.

The V gene is TRBV3-1, the J gene TRBJ1-2; unclear D gene. The CDR3 loop spans 12 amino acids. V gave up 0 bases and J gave up 6 bases, with 5 bases separating them. In germline, CDR1 is LGHDT, CDR2 YNNKEL (reference sequence). CDR3 nucleotide sequence: TGTGCCAGCAGCCAAGACCAGGATGGCTACACCTTC. Its translation: CASSQDQDGYTF. The full variable domain, completed using reference TRBV3-1 and TRBJ1-2, is DTAVSQTPKYLVTQMGNDKSIKCEQNLGHDTMYWYKQDSKKFLKIMFSYNNKELIINETVPNRFSPKSPDKAHLNLHINSLELGDSAVYFCASSQDQDGYTFGSGTRLTVV.

This clonotype was found a few times. V usage is TRBV29-1 and J usage is TRBJ2-3; TRBD1 agrees at 7 bases. CDR1 is SQVTM, CDR2 ANQGSEA, per germline. V trimming: 4 bases; J trimming: 0 bases; junction bases outside the gene matches: 4. This CDR3 region has 14 residues. The CDR3 bases are TGCAGCGTTGGAACAGGGGCTAGCACAGATACGCAGTATTTT. Translation: CSVGTGASTDTQYF.

The chain carries TRBV12-3 or TRBV12-4 and TRBJ2-3; the D gene is possibly TRBD2 (7 bases). The V gene lost 7 bases and the J gene lost 2 bases, with 16 bases spanning the gap. The CDR3 totals 15 residues. CDR3 DNA: TGTGCCAGCATTCTTCGGGGGGCCTTCACAGATACGCAGTATTTT. Translated, it gives CASILRGAFTDTQYF.

This clonotype was found a few times. The rearrangement uses TRBV20-1 and TRBJ2-3; 10 bases align to TRBD2. CDR1 is DFQATT and CDR2 is SNEGSKA in the germline V gene (reference sequence). V gave up 2 bases and J gave up 2 bases; unmatched junction bases: 1. The CDR3 is made up of 14 amino acids. CDR3 sequence: CSARLAGDTDTQYF. Written as DNA, the CDR3 is TGCAGTGCTAGACTAGCGGGGGACACAGATACGCAGTATTTT.

V and J are TRBV5-8 and TRBJ2-1; 12 nucleotides line up with TRBD1. The CDR3 loop spans 17 amino acids. Trimming at V came to 4 bases and at J to 2 bases, leaving 7 bases not matched to a gene. Germline CDR1 SGHTS, CDR2 YDEGEE. CDR3 protein: CASSRGTGGAPYNEQFF. In DNA form, the CDR3 reads TGTGCCAGCAGCCGCGGGACAGGGGGCGCCCCCTACAATGAGCAGTTCTTC. Drawing the rest from reference TRBV5-8 and TRBJ2-1, the complete variable domain is EAGVTQSPTHLIKTRGQQATLRCSPISGHTSVYWYQQALGLGLQFLLWYDEGEERNRGNFPPRFSGRQFPNYSSELNVNALELEDSALYLCASSRGTGGAPYNEQFFGPGTRLTVL.

The gene calls are TRBV11-3 and TRBJ2-7; perhaps D is TRBD1 or TRBD2 (5 bases each). Germline V gene sequence: CDR1 SGHNT, CDR2 YENEEA. V was pared by 4 bases and J by 2 bases, with 15 bases between. This CDR3 comprises 15 residues. DNA for the CDR3: TGTGCCAGCAGCTGGGACCGGGACGTCGCCTACGAGCAGTACTTC. It translates to CASSWDRDVAYEQYF. Full variable domain (missing parts from reference TRBV11-3 and TRBJ2-7): EAGVVQSPRYKIIEKKQPVAFWCNPISGHNTLYWYLQNLGQGPELLIRYENEEAVDDSQLPKDRFSAERLKGVDSTLKIQPAELGDSAVYLCASSWDRDVAYEQYFGPGTRLTVT.

This chain links TRBV2 with TRBJ1-4; D is uncertain. V was shortened by 5 bases and J by 3 bases, with 10 bases between the two germline ends. The CDR3 has 14 residues. Germline V CDR1 and CDR2: SNHLY, FYNNEI. The CDR3 sequence is CASSKRLANEKLFF. CDR3 coding DNA: TGTGCCAGCAGTAAGCGTCTCGCTAATGAAAAACTGTTTTTT.

This chain joins TRBV12-3 or TRBV12-4 and TRBJ2-2, with 8 bases aligning to TRBD2. The CDR3 contains 16 residues. With V trimmed by 6 bases and J by 2 bases, 8 bases remained unmatched. The CDR3 loop is CASRPRLAPNTGELFF. The DNA for the CDR3 is TGTGCCAGCAGGCCCCGACTAGCGCCCAACACCGGGGAGCTGTTTTTT.

In its sample, this clonotype was seen a few times. CDR3 amino acids: CASSPSSGGATDTQYF. In nucleotides, the CDR3 is TGTGCCAGCTCACCATCGAGCGGGGGAGCCACAGATACGCAGTATTTT. The chain joins TRBV18 to TRBJ2-3; TRBD2 matches 8 bases. The CDR3 is 16 residues long. The J segment lost 2 bases and the V segment lost 2 bases, leaving 6 bases of the junction unmatched. From germline, CDR1 is KGHSH and CDR2 LQKENI.

This clonotype was found a few times. The chain couples TRBV29-1 to TRBJ2-3; D is unresolved. The ends were cut back, 3 bases at V and 2 bases at J, with 3 bases in the middle. CDR3 size: 11 residues. CDR1 is SQVTM, CDR2 ANQGSEA, per germline. CDR3 nucleotides: TGCAGCGTTGACAACACAGATACGCAGTATTTT. Translated: CSVDNTDTQYF.

This chain connects TRBV5-1 to TRBJ2-6, with 7 bases matching TRBD1. CDR1 SGHRS and CDR2 YFSETQ come from the germline V gene. The CDR3 sequence is 17 residues long. V was clipped by 4 bases and J by 0 bases; unmatched bases: 7. The CDR3: CASSLLTGNSGANVLTF. CDR3 DNA sequence: TGCGCCAGCAGCCTGTTGACAGGGAACTCTGGGGCCAACGTCCTGACTTTC.

This clonotype was detected only a few times. This chain joins TRBV29-1 and TRBJ2-5; D uncertain. The CDR3 runs 12 residues. The V gene's germline CDR1 is SQVTM and CDR2 ANQGSEA. The V and J ends lost 3 bases and 2 bases respectively, with 7 bases between them. The DNA of the CDR3 is TGCAGCGTTGACCTGAAACAAGAGACCCAGTACTTC. Its protein product is CSVDLKQETQYF.